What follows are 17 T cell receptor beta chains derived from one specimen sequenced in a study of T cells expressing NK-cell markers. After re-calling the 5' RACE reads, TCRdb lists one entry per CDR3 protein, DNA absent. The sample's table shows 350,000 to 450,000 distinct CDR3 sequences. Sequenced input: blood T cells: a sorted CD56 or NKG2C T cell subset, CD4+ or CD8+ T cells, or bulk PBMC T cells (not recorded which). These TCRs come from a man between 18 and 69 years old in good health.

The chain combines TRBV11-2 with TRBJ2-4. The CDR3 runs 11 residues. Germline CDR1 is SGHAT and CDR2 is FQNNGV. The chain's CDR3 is CASSLGDIQYF.

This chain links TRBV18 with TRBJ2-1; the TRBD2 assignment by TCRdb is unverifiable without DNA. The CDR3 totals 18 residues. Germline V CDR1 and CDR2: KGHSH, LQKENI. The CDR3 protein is CASSPLGLGGLSYNEQFF.

The CDR3 spells CASSQDRLAGRAGELFF. This rearrangement joins TRBV14 to TRBJ2-2; the TCRdb D gene call, TRBD2, has no DNA to confirm it. The CDR3 length is 17 residues. Germline V lookup: CDR1 SGHDN, CDR2 FVKESK.

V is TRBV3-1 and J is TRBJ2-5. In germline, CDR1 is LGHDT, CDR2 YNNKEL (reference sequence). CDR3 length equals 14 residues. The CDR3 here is CASSQVRRLGTQYF.

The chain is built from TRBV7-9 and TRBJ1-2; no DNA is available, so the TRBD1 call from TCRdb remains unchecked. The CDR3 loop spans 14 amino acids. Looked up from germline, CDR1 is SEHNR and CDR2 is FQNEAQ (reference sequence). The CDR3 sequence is CASEQTGVGYGYTF.

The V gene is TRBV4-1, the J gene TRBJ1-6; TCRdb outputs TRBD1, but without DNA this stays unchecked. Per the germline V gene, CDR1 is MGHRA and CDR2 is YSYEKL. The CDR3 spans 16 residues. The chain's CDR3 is CASSPDRILNNSPLHF.

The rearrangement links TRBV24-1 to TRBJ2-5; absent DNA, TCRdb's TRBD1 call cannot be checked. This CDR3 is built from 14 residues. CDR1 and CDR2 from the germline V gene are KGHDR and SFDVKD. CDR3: CATSDLWGRETQYF.

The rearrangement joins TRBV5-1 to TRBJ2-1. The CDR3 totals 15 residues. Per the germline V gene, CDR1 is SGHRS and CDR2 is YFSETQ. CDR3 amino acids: CASSTAPSSYNEQFF.

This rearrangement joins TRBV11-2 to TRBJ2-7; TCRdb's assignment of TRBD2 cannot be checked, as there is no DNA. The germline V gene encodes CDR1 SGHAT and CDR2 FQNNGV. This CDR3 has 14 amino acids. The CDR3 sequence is CASSLFDSGYEQYF.

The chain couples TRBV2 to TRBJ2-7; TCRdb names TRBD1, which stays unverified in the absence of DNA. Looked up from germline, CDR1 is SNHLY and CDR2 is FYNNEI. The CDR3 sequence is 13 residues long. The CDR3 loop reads CASRGRIIYEQYF. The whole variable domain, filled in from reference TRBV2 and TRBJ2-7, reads EPEVTQTPSHQVTQMGQEVILRCVPISNHLYFYWYRQILGQKVEFLVSFYNNEISEKSEIFDDQFSVERPDGSNFTLKIRSTKLEDSAMYFCASRGRIIYEQYFGPGTRLTVT.

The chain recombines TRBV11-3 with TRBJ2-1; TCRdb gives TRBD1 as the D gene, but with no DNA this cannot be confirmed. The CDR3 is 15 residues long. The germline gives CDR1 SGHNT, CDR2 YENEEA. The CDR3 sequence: CASSLGTGGGNEQFF.

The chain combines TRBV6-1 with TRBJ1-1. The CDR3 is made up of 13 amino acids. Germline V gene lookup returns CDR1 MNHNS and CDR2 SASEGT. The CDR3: CASSEDRSTEAFF.

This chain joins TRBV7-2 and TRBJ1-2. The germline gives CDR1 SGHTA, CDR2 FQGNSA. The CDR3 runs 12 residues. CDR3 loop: CASSGTTYGYTF.

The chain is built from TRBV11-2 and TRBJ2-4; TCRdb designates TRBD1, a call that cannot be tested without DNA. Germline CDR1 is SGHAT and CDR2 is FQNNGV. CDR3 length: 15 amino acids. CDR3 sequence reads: CASSLGGRPQNIQYF.

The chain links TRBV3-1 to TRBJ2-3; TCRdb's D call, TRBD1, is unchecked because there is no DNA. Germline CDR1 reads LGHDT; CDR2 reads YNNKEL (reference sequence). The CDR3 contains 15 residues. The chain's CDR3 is CASSHRRGSTDTQYF.

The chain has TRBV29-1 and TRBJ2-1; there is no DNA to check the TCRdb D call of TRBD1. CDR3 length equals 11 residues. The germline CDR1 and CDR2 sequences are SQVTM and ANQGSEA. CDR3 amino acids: CSVTPGREQFF.

CDR3 loop: CASSPHRSGSYNEQFF. J is TRBJ2-1 and V is TRBV2; without DNA, the TCRdb call of TRBD1 cannot be checked. The CDR3 is 16 residues long. Germline V gene data show CDR1 as SNHLY and CDR2 as FYNNEI.